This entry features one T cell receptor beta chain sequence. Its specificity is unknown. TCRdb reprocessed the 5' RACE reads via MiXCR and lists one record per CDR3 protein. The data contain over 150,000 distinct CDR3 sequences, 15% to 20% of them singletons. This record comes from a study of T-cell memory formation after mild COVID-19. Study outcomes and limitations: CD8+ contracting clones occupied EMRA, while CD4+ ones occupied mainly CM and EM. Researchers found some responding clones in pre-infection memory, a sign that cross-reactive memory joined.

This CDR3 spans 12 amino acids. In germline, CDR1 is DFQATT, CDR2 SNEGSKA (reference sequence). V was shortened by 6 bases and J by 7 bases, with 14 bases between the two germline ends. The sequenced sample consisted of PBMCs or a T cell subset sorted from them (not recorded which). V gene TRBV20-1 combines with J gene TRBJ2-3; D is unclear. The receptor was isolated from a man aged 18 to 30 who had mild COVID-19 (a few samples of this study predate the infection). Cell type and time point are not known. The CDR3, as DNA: TGCAGTGCCCTAGACCATTACAATACGCAGTATTTT. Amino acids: CSALDHYNTQYF.